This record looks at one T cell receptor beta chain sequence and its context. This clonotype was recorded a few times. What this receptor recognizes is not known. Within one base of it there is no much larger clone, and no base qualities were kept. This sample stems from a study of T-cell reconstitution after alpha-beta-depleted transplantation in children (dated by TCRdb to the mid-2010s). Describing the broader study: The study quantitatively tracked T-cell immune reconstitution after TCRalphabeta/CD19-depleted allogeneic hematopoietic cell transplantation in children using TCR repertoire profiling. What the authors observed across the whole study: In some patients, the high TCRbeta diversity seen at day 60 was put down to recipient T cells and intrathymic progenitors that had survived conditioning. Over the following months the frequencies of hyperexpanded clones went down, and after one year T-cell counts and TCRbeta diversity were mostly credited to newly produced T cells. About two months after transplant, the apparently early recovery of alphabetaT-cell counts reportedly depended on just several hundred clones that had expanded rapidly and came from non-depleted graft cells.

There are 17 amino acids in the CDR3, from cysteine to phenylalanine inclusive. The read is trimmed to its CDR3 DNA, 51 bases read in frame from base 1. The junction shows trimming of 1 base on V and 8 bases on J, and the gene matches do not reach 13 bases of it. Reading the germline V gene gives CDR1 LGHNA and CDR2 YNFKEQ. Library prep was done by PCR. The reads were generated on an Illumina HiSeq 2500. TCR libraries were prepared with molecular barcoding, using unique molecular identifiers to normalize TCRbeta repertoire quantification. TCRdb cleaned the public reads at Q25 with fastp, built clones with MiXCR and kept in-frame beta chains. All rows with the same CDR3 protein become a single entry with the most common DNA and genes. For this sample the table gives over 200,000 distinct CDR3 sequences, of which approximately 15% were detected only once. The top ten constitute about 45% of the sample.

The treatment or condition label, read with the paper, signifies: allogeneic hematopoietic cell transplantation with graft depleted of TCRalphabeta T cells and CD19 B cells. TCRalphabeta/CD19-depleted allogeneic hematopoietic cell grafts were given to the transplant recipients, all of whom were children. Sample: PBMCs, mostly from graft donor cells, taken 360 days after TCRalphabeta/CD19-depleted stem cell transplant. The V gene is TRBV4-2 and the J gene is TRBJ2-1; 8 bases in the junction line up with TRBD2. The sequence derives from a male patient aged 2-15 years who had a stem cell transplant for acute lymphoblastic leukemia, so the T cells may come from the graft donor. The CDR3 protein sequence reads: CASSQGPGGGGPDEQFF. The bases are TGTGCCAGCAGCCAAGGCCCGGGGGGGGGAGGCCCCGATGAGCAGTTCTTC.